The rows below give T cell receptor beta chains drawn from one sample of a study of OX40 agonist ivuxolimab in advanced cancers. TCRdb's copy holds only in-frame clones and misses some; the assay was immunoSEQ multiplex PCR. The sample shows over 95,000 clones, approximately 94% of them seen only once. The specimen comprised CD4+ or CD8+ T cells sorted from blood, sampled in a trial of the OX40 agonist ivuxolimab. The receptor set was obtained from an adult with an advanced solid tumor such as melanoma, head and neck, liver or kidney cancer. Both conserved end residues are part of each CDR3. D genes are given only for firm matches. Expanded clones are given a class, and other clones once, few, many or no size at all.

CASSQELERETQYF	TGTGCCAGCAGCCAAGAGCTGGAGAGGGAGACCCAGTACTTC	TRBJ2-5	-	TRBV4-2	-
CASSDRETGELFF	TGTGCCAGCAGCGACAGGGAAACCGGGGAGCTGTTTTTT	TRBJ2-2	-	TRBV7-6	TRBD1
CASSKQGMENTEAFF	TGTGCCAGCAGCAAACAGGGGATGGAGAACACTGAAGCTTTCTTT	TRBJ1-1	-	TRBV7-3	TRBD1
CASSYSGAREQYF	TGTGCCAGTAGTTATTCGGGGGCGCGGGAGCAGTACTTC	TRBJ2-7	-	TRBV19	-
CASSFQGGETQYF	TGTGCCAGCAGCTTTCAGGGGGGGGAGACCCAGTACTTC	TRBJ2-5	-	TRBV11-2	-
CASSSFSYEQYF	TGTGCCAGCAGCTCCTTCTCCTACGAGCAGTACTTC	TRBJ2-7	-	TRBV7-9	-
CASSWETTDSLGTEAFF	TGTGCCAGCAGCTGGGAAACGACTGATTCCCTGGGCACTGAAGCTTTCTTT	TRBJ1-1	-	TRBV11-2	-
CASRLSGGDTGELFF	TGTGCCAGCAGACTCTCGGGGGGCGACACCGGGGAGCTGTTTTTT	TRBJ2-2	-	TRBV7-8	-
CASRTGGNTEAFF	TGTGCCAGTAGAACAGGGGGCAACACTGAAGCTTTCTTT	TRBJ1-1	once	TRBV19	TRBD1
CASSSGVAEAFF	TGTGCCAGCAGCTCAGGGGTGGCTGAAGCTTTCTTT	TRBJ1-1	-	TRBV6-5	-
CASSRGRGEYTEAFF	TGTGCCAGCAGCAGAGGACGGGGGGAGTACACTGAAGCTTTCTTT	TRBJ1-1	-	TRBV5-5	-
CASSSPSGGAHEQYF	TGTGCCAGCAGCTCACCTTCTGGAGGGGCCCACGAGCAGTACTTC	TRBJ2-7	once	TRBV5-5	-
CASSKDRVRNQPQHF	TGTGCCAGCAGCAAGGACAGGGTCCGCAATCAGCCCCAGCATTTT	TRBJ1-5	-	TRBV21-1	-
CASSYRNEQFF	TGTGCCAGCAGTTACCGCAATGAGCAGTTCTTC	TRBJ2-1	-	TRBV6-6	-
CASSIGGYSPLHF	TGTGCCAGTAGTATAGGGGGTTACTCACCCCTCCACTTT	TRBJ1-6	-	TRBV19	-
CASFRGEGNQPQHF	TGTGCCAGCTTCCGGGGGGAGGGTAATCAGCCCCAGCATTTT	TRBJ1-5	-	TRBV28	-
CASSSPSGLAENEQYF	TGTGCCAGTAGTTCGCCTAGCGGGCTAGCGGAGAACGAGCAGTACTTC	TRBJ2-7	-	TRBV19	TRBD2
CASEAVGGGTEAFF	TGTGCCAGTGAGGCGGTCGGCGGGGGCACTGAAGCTTTCTTT	TRBJ1-1	-	TRBV19	-
CASRGVGGDRYNEQFF	TGTGCCAGCAGGGGGGTCGGCGGGGACCGCTACAATGAGCAGTTCTTC	TRBJ2-1	-	TRBV7-6	-
CASSLGGGEQYF	TGTGCCAGCAGCTTGGGAGGTGGGGAGCAGTACTTC	TRBJ2-7	-	TRBV7-6	-
CAWEGGSNQPQHF	TGTGCCTGGGAGGGAGGGTCCAATCAGCCCCAGCATTTT	TRBJ1-5	-	TRBV30	-
CASSILAGTRDTQYF	TGTGCCAGTAGTATACTAGCGGGGACTCGGGATACGCAGTATTTT	TRBJ2-3	-	TRBV19	TRBD2
CASQYSNEQFF	TGCGCCAGCCAGTATAGCAATGAGCAGTTCTTC	TRBJ2-1	-	TRBV5-1	-
CASSSKREPGLRSYEQYF	TGTGCCAGCAGTTCAAAACGAGAACCGGGCCTCCGCTCCTACGAGCAGTACTTC	TRBJ2-7	-	TRBV4-2	-
CASSTSGSSYEQYF	TGTGCCAGCAGTACGAGTGGAAGCTCCTACGAGCAGTACTTC	TRBJ2-7	-	TRBV27	-
CASSDLRGIGNTIYF	TGTGCCAGCAGTGACTTGCGGGGGATCGGAAACACCATATATTTT	TRBJ1-3	-	TRBV6-1	-
CASGDYLANEQFF	TGTGCCAGCGGGGACTACCTAGCCAATGAGCAGTTCTTC	TRBJ2-1	-	TRBV6-1	TRBD2
CASSLEPGTGNTIYF	TGTGCCAGCAGCTTAGAACCAGGGACTGGAAACACCATATATTTT	TRBJ1-3	-	TRBV7-6	-
CASSTGERWGRIAKNIQYF	TGTGCCAGTAGTACCGGCGAGAGGTGGGGGCGGATAGCCAAAAACATTCAGTACTTC	TRBJ2-4	-	TRBV19	-
CASSYSAAKYSYEQYF	TGTGCCAGCAGTTATAGCGCAGCCAAGTATTCCTACGAGCAGTACTTC	TRBJ2-7	-	TRBV6-5	-
CASSPSGRVYEQYF	TGTGCCAGCAGTCCAAGCGGGAGGGTCTACGAGCAGTACTTC	TRBJ2-7	-	TRBV28	TRBD2
CASSLEGSYNEQFF	TGTGCCAGCAGCTTAGAGGGGTCCTACAATGAGCAGTTCTTC	TRBJ2-1	-	TRBV7-3	-
CASRTTGDSGYTF	TGTGCCAGCAGGACGACAGGAGATAGTGGCTACACCTTC	TRBJ1-2	-	TRBV7-8	-
CASSQDWRMTSAVIF	TGCGCCAGCAGCCAAGACTGGCGGATGACTAGCGCCGTGATCTTC	TRBJ2-1	-	TRBV4-3	TRBD2
CASSPATGGPYNEQFF	TGTGCCAGCAGCCCCGCCACGGGGGGGCCTTACAATGAGCAGTTCTTC	TRBJ2-1	-	TRBV7-3	TRBD2
CASSPDRQGGYEQYF	TGTGCCAGCTCACCCGACCGACAGGGAGGCTACGAGCAGTACTTC	TRBJ2-7	-	TRBV18	-
CASSFAGGGYEQYF	TGTGCCAGCAGCTTTGCCGGGGGAGGCTACGAGCAGTACTTC	TRBJ2-7	-	TRBV7-2	-
CASSPDRGGNYGYTF	TGTGCCAGCAGTCCAGACAGGGGCGGAAACTATGGCTACACCTTC	TRBJ1-2	-	TRBV5-6	TRBD1
CASSLIGGVGTDTQYF	TGTGCCAGCAGCTTAATAGGGGGCGTTGGCACAGATACGCAGTATTTT	TRBJ2-3	-	TRBV11-2	TRBD1
CSAAEFGGSTHEQYF	TGCAGCGCTGCCGAATTTGGCGGGAGTACCCACGAGCAGTACTTC	TRBJ2-7	-	TRBV29-1	TRBD2
CASSQEWSGPRAEAFF	TGCGCCAGCAGCCAAGAGTGGAGTGGGCCACGGGCTGAAGCTTTCTTT	TRBJ1-1	once	TRBV4-1	-
CASSWTPNQPQHF	TGTGCCAGCAGTTGGACACCGAATCAGCCCCAGCATTTT	TRBJ1-5	-	TRBV6-1	-
CASSIVKSTGLDSNQPQHF	TGTGCCAGTAGTATAGTTAAATCGACAGGACTTGATAGCAATCAGCCCCAGCATTTT	TRBJ1-5	-	TRBV19	-
CSVEDLYDSWVQGAQETQYF	TGCAGCGTTGAAGATCTTTACGATTCGTGGGTACAGGGAGCTCAAGAGACCCAGTACTTC	TRBJ2-5	-	TRBV29-1	-
CAIRRLAPEAGYNTDTQYF	TGTGCCATCAGGAGGCTGGCCCCCGAGGCAGGCTATAACACAGATACGCAGTATTTT	TRBJ2-3	-	TRBV10-3	-
CASSRPWGERANVLTF	TGTGCCAGCAGTAGACCTTGGGGAGAAAGGGCCAACGTCCTGACTTTC	TRBJ2-6	-	TRBV6-4	-
CSVEQGGAYEQYF	TGCAGCGTTGAACAAGGGGGGGCCTACGAGCAGTACTTC	TRBJ2-7	once	TRBV29-1	-
CASSVADGYGYTF	TGTGCCAGCAGCGTTGCCGACGGATATGGCTACACCTTC	TRBJ1-2	-	TRBV9	-
CASSLGSGYEQYF	TGTGCCAGCAGTCTAGGCTCAGGGTACGAGCAGTACTTC	TRBJ2-7	-	TRBV27	-
CASSLMGQGGEQYF	TGCGCCAGCAGCCTCATGGGACAGGGTGGCGAGCAGTACTTC	TRBJ2-7	-	TRBV4-1	TRBD1
CASSPLSSNYGYTF	TGCGCCAGCAGCCCCCTCAGCAGTAACTATGGCTACACCTTC	TRBJ1-2	once	TRBV5-1	-
CASSHHRDRATEAFF	TGCGCCAGCAGCCATCATCGGGACAGAGCCACTGAAGCTTTCTTT	TRBJ1-1	-	TRBV4-3	TRBD1
CASSATRYGVSGQPQHF	TGTGCCAGCAGCGCCACGCGGTATGGTGTATCTGGTCAGCCCCAGCATTTT	TRBJ1-5	once	TRBV7-8	-
CASSLGQGGNQPQHF	TGTGCCAGCAGCTTGGGGCAGGGAGGCAATCAGCCCCAGCATTTT	TRBJ1-5	-	TRBV5-6	-
CASSVGDVGYGYTF	TGTGCCAGCAGTGTGGGGGACGTTGGCTATGGCTACACCTTC	TRBJ1-2	once	TRBV6-5	-
CASSVAGTSGGVSTDTQYF	TGTGCCAGCAGCGTAGCAGGGACTAGCGGGGGGGTTAGCACAGATACGCAGTATTTT	TRBJ2-3	-	TRBV9	TRBD2
CASTISAGPIYTDTQYF	TGTGCCAGCACCATATCAGCGGGACCTATTTACACAGATACGCAGTATTTT	TRBJ2-3	-	TRBV28	TRBD2
CASSGTANTGELFF	TGCGCCAGCAGTGGAACCGCGAACACCGGGGAGCTGTTTTTT	TRBJ2-2	once	TRBV4-1	-
CASSVEAQREEYEQFF	TGTGCCAGCAGCGTAGAGGCCCAGCGGGAGGAGTATGAGCAGTTCTTC	TRBJ2-1	-	TRBV9	TRBD2
CASSYRPRETQYF	TGTGCCAGCAGCTATAGACCACGGGAGACCCAGTACTTC	TRBJ2-5	once	TRBV7-8	-